The TCR beta chain under discussion was sequenced for a study of immune evolution from preneoplasia to lung adenocarcinoma. CDR3 length equals 15 residues. V lost 1 base and J 4 bases, leaving 11 bases between the germline ends. Germline CDR1 SGHAT, CDR2 FQNNGV. TCRdb keeps only in-frame clones here, not all; method: immunoSEQ multiplex PCR. The sample has 35,000 or so clones, roughly four fifths seen once; the top ten hold 6% to 7%. Source material: FFPE invasive lung adenocarcinoma tissue. The receptor comes from a person in their sixties with lung adenocarcinoma. This chain uses TRBV11-2 with TRBJ2-1; D might be TRBD1 (5 bases). In nucleotides, the CDR3 is TGTGCCAGCAGCTTAGCGAAGGGGCCATACAATGAGCAGTTCTTC. It translates to CASSLAKGPYNEQFF. The complete variable domain, with remaining parts taken from reference TRBV11-2 and TRBJ2-1, reads EAGVAQSPRYKIIEKRQSVAFWCNPISGHATLYWYQQILGQGPKLLIQFQNNGVVDDSQLPKDRFSAERLKGVDSTLKIQPAKLEDSAVYLCASSLAKGPYNEQFFGPGTRLTVL.